These 27 T cell receptor beta chains were sequenced from one sample in a study of blood T cell repertoires in COVID-19. Clones were read by immunoSEQ multiplex PCR, and TCRdb kept only the in-frame ones, dropping some. The sample lists over 200,000 clones, approximately 82% occurring once. The specimen was peripheral blood. The receptors were gathered from a man in his forties or fifties with active or convalescent COVID-19.

V is TRBV13 and J is TRBJ2-2; 8 nucleotides match TRBD1. This CDR3 comprises 17 residues. The V and J ends lost 1 base and 2 bases, in that order; junction bases with no gene match: 6. Germline CDR1 and CDR2: PRHDT and FYEKMQ (reference sequence). In nucleotides, the CDR3 is TGTGCCAGCAGCTTAGCGGCCGGGACAGGTAACACCGGGGAGCTGTTTTTT. Amino acid sequence: CASSLAAGTGNTGELFF.

The CDR3 coding sequence is TGTGCCAGCAGGGCGGGGACTACCTACGAGCAGTACTTC. Amino acid sequence: CASRAGTTYEQYF. This rearrangement joins TRBV28 to TRBJ2-7, with 7 bases aligning to TRBD2. The J segment lost 2 bases and the V segment lost 6 bases, leaving 4 bases of the junction unmatched. This CDR3 has 13 residues. Germline V CDR1 and CDR2: MDHEN, SYDVKM.

The CDR3 reads CASSQDQTGMVGKLFF. DNA for the CDR3: TGCGCCAGCAGCCAAGATCAGACAGGGATGGTTGGAAAACTGTTTTTT. The chain carries TRBV4-3 and TRBJ1-4; TRBD1 agrees at 7 bases. The junction had 11 bases not matched to a gene; V was cut back by 0 bases and J by 10 bases. This CDR3 is 16 amino acids long. Germline loops: CDR1 LGHNA, CDR2 YSLEER.

The chain joins TRBV24-1 to TRBJ2-6, with D possibly matching TRBD2 (6 bases). This CDR3 is built from 16 residues. Trimming stripped 5 bases from V and 2 bases from J, with 12 bases between. The germline gives CDR1 KGHDR, CDR2 SFDVKD. DNA for the CDR3: TGTGCCACCAGTGGGGCGGGATCTACTGGGGCCAACGTCCTGACTTTC. This encodes CATSGAGSTGANVLTF.

The chain combines TRBV6-5 with TRBJ2-1, with TRBD1 identical over 9 bases. Germline CDR1 reads MNHEY; CDR2 reads SVGAGI. CDR3 length: 15 amino acids. The J segment lost 0 bases and the V segment lost 6 bases, leaving 3 bases of the junction unmatched. As DNA, the CDR3 is TGTGCCAGCAGAGGGGGACAGGGCTCCTACAATGAGCAGTTCTTC. This codes for CASRGGQGSYNEQFF.

This chain uses TRBV4-1 with TRBJ2-1; no firm D call. CDR1 and CDR2 from the germline V gene are MGHRA and YSYEKL. CDR3 length: 12 amino acids. V shed 3 bases and J shed 10 bases, with 10 bases lying between them. CDR3 protein: CASSHVFYEQFF. The CDR3 bases are TGCGCCAGCAGCCATGTCTTCTACGAGCAGTTCTTC.

The chain carries TRBV11-3 and TRBJ2-7; D is uncertain. Per the germline V gene, CDR1 is SGHNT and CDR2 is YENEEA. The CDR3 spans 15 residues. Trimming shortened V by 2 bases and J by 3 bases, and 14 bases separated the two germline ends. The CDR3 sequence is CASSLSEVRYYEQYF. Written as DNA, the CDR3 is TGTGCCAGCAGCTTAAGTGAAGTACGGTACTACGAGCAGTACTTC.

V and J are TRBV27 and TRBJ2-1; 10 bases map to TRBD2. CDR1 and CDR2 from the germline V gene are MNHEY and SMNVEV (reference sequence). V trimming: 6 bases; J trimming: 12 bases; junction bases outside the gene matches: 11. The length of the CDR3 is 14 residues. DNA for the CDR3: TGTGCCAGCAGAGCTAGCGGGAGACTTCTTGGGCAGTTCTTC. Encoded protein: CASRASGRLLGQFF.

The V gene is TRBV11-1, the J gene TRBJ1-6; TRBD1 is a possible D gene (5 bases). This CDR3 region has 14 residues. V was shortened by 5 bases and J by 5 bases, with 10 bases between the two germline ends. Germline assignment: CDR1 SGHAT and CDR2 FQDESV (reference sequence). The CDR3 spells CASSAGPNNSPLHF. The CDR3 nucleotides read TGTGCCAGCAGCGCGGGACCGAATAATTCACCCCTCCACTTT.

This chain uses TRBV18 with TRBJ1-5; 7 bases match TRBD1. The germline V gene has CDR1 KGHSH and CDR2 LQKENI. This CDR3 contains 14 residues. The V and J ends lost 3 bases and 3 bases, in that order; junction bases with no gene match: 2. The CDR3 protein is CASSPTGVNQPQHF. The CDR3 coding sequence is TGTGCCAGCTCACCCACAGGGGTCAATCAGCCCCAGCATTTT.

The chain recombines TRBV6-5 with TRBJ1-6, with 9 bases that match TRBD1. Germline V gives CDR1 MNHEY, CDR2 SVGAGI. The CDR3 is 14 amino acids. J was trimmed by 7 bases and V by 7 bases; bases with no gene match: 5. The chain's CDR3 is CASTAGTGNSPLHF. In DNA form, the CDR3 reads TGTGCCAGCACTGCAGGGACAGGGAATTCACCCCTCCACTTT.

The chain couples TRBV28 to TRBJ1-1; TRBD1 matches at 9 bases. Germline V CDR1 and CDR2: MDHEN, SYDVKM. With 3 bases clipped from V and 10 bases from J, the junction kept 18 bases outside the gene matches. This CDR3 contains 17 residues. The CDR3 DNA is TGTGCCAGCAGTTTTTTAGATATGATGACGGGACAGGGAGGAGCTTTCTTT. Translation gives CASSFLDMMTGQGGAFF. Together with reference TRBV28 and TRBJ1-1, the CDR3 gives the full variable domain: DVKVTQSSRYLVKRTGEKVFLECVQDMDHENMFWYRQDPGLGLRLIYFSYDVKMKEKGDIPEGYSVSREKKERFSLILESASTNQTSMYLCASSFLDMMTGQGGAFFGQGTRLTVV.

The rearrangement uses TRBV27 and TRBJ2-7; possibly TRBD1 for D (5 bases). This CDR3 is 14 amino acids long. Germline lookup yields CDR1 MNHEY and CDR2 SMNVEV (reference sequence). With 2 bases removed from V and 6 bases from J, the gap between germline ends came to 14 bases. CDR3 amino acids: CASSLALGPSEQYF. CDR3 nucleotide sequence: TGTGCCAGCAGTTTAGCCCTGGGGCCCAGCGAGCAGTACTTC.

The chain employs TRBV11-3 and TRBJ2-7; D is possibly TRBD2 (7 bases). The CDR3 length is 15 residues. Trimming cost V 3 bases and J 4 bases, with 16 bases left between them. Germline-derived CDR1 and CDR2 are SGHNT and YENEEA. In DNA form, the CDR3 reads TGTGCCAGCAGCTTGTACCAAGGGGGAGGGTACGAGCAGTACTTC. Its translation: CASSLYQGGGYEQYF.

The genes are TRBV4-3 and TRBJ1-2, with D possibly matching TRBD1 (5 bases). V was clipped by 0 bases and J by 4 bases, with 18 bases between them. CDR1 and CDR2 from the germline V gene are LGHNA and YSLEER. This CDR3 comprises 17 residues. The CDR3 region is CASSQDFPPSTVYGYTF. In nucleotides, the CDR3 is TGCGCCAGCAGCCAAGATTTTCCCCCCTCGACAGTCTATGGCTACACCTTC.

V and J are TRBV18 and TRBJ2-2; the match to TRBD1 covers 9 bases. The CDR3 runs to 16 residues. The junction had 5 bases not matched to a gene; V was cut back by 6 bases and J by 0 bases. Germline values: CDR1 KGHSH, CDR2 LQKENI. CDR3 sequence reads: CASSLTGGANTGELFF. The CDR3 DNA is TGTGCCAGCTCGCTGACAGGGGGAGCGAACACCGGGGAGCTGTTTTTT.

The chain has TRBV10-1 and TRBJ2-1; perhaps TRBD2 as D (6 bases). CDR3 length: 15 amino acids. CDR1 and CDR2 (germline): WNHNN, SYGVQD (reference sequence). V dropped 6 bases and J dropped 5 bases, with 17 bases sitting between them. The CDR3 DNA follows: TGCGCCAGCAGCCTCGGAGGGCCCTATGACAATGAGCAGTTCTTC. It encodes CASSLGGPYDNEQFF.

This clone was seen a handful of times. The J gene is TRBJ1-5, the V gene TRBV4-1; D is possibly TRBD1 (6 bases). The CDR3 totals 17 residues. The V end was cut by 0 bases, the J end by 6 bases, with 18 bases between. Germline CDR1 reads MGHRA; CDR2 reads YSYEKL. CDR3 sequence: CASSQDAARGGGQPQHF. DNA of the CDR3: TGCGCCAGCAGCCAAGATGCCGCCAGGGGTGGGGGTCAGCCCCAGCATTTT.

The chain joins TRBV28 to TRBJ1-2; TRBD1 matches at 7 bases. V lost 1 base, J lost 6 bases, and 5 bases stayed unmatched. Germline V gives CDR1 MDHEN, CDR2 SYDVKM. The CDR3 has 14 amino acids. The CDR3 is CASSLSTGEDGYTF. The CDR3, as DNA: TGTGCCAGCAGTTTATCAACAGGGGAGGATGGCTACACCTTC.

The rearrangement joins TRBV24-1 to TRBJ1-2; 9 bases fit TRBD1. After removal of 7 bases from V and 3 bases from J, the junction contained 5 bases not matched to a gene. This CDR3 is built from 14 residues. Germline V gene data show CDR1 as KGHDR and CDR2 as SFDVKD. CDR3 sequence: CATSPRDRDYGYTF. The DNA for the CDR3 is TGTGCCACCAGCCCCCGGGACAGGGACTATGGCTACACCTTC.

The rearrangement links TRBV25-1 to TRBJ2-7, with TRBD1 as a possible D gene (6 bases). Trimming stripped 2 bases from V and 2 bases from J, with 10 bases between. Per the germline V gene, CDR1 is MGHDK and CDR2 is SYGVNS. The CDR3 runs to 14 residues. CDR3 in amino acids: CASSEGGLTYEQYF. The CDR3 region has the DNA TGTGCCAGCAGTGAAGGGGGCCTCACCTACGAGCAGTACTTC.

The chain combines TRBV7-2 with TRBJ1-5, with 8 nucleotides matching TRBD1. Germline-derived CDR1 and CDR2 are SGHTA and FQGNSA. The ends lost 5 bases at V and 1 base at J; junction bases unmatched: 4. The CDR3 is made up of 15 amino acids. The CDR3 loop reads CASSLWTGSNQPQHF. CDR3 DNA sequence: TGTGCCAGCAGCCTATGGACAGGGAGCAATCAGCCCCAGCATTTT.

This chain connects TRBV7-2 to TRBJ2-5; 9 bases agree with TRBD1. V was pared by 4 bases and J by 2 bases, with 2 bases of the junction left unmatched. From germline, CDR1 is SGHTA and CDR2 FQGNSA. The CDR3 spans 14 residues. The CDR3 DNA reads TGTGCCAGCAGCTCCGACAGGGGGCAAGAGACCCAGTACTTC. Translating gives CASSSDRGQETQYF.

The chain couples TRBV20-1 to TRBJ1-2; tentative D call: TRBD1 (5 bases). Germline values: CDR1 DFQATT, CDR2 SNEGSKA (reference sequence). This CDR3 is built from 11 residues. The CDR3 loop reads CSPKGASGYTF. CDR3 in DNA: TGCAGCCCCAAAGGGGCCAGTGGCTACACCTTC.

Here the CDR3 reads CASSALAGGGAGYTF. As DNA, the CDR3 is TGTGCCAGCAGCGCTCTGGCAGGGGGTGGTGCTGGCTACACCTTC. J is TRBJ1-2 and V is TRBV9; TRBD1 aligns across 7 bases. The germline CDR1 and CDR2 sequences are SGDLS and YYNGEE. CDR3 size: 15 residues. V gave up 3 bases and J gave up 7 bases; unmatched junction bases: 12.

The chain has TRBV5-1 and TRBJ2-3; 10 positions agree with TRBD1. There are 16 residues in the CDR3. With V trimmed by 0 bases and J by 4 bases, 5 bases remained unmatched. Germline V CDR1 and CDR2: SGHRS, YFSETQ. Written as DNA, the CDR3 is TGCGCCAGCAGCTTGGGGGGACAGGGGTTCGCAGATACGCAGTATTTT. This sequence encodes CASSLGGQGFADTQYF.

This chain connects TRBV9 to TRBJ1-2; 8 bases are shared with TRBD1. V lost 0 bases and J lost 7; bases outside the gene matches: 8. This CDR3 contains 15 residues. Germline V gene sequence: CDR1 SGDLS, CDR2 YYNGEE. CDR3 residues: CASSVGRGRQSGYTF. The CDR3 DNA is TGTGCCAGCAGCGTAGGCAGGGGGCGTCAAAGTGGCTACACCTTC.